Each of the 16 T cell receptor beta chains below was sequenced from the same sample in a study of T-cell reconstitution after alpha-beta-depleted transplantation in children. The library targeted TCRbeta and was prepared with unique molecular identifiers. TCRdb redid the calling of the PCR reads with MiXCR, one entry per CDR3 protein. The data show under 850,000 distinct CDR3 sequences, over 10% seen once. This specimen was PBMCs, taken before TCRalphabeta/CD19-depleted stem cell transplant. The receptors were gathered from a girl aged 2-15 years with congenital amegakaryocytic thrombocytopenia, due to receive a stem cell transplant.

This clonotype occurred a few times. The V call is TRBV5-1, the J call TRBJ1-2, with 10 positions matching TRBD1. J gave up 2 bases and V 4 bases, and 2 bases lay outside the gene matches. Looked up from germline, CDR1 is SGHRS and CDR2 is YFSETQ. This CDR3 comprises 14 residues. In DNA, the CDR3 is TGCGCCAGCAGCGTGGGACAGGGGAACTATGGCTACACCTTC. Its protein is CASSVGQGNYGYTF.

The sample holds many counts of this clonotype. The CDR3 bases are TGTGCCAGCAGTGAAGCGGGAACATCTGTCCACAATGAGCAGTTCTTC. It translates to CASSEAGTSVHNEQFF. V gene TRBV28 combines with J gene TRBJ2-1; 7 bases are shared with TRBD2. Germline CDR1 reads MDHEN; CDR2 reads SYDVKM. This CDR3 spans 16 amino acids. The V segment lost 5 bases and the J segment 5 bases; nucleotides outside the gene matches: 12.

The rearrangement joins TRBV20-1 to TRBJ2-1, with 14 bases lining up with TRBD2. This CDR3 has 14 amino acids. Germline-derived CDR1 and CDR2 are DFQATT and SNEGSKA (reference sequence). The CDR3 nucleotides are TGCACCGCGGGGGGACTAGCGGGAGTCAATGAGCAGTTCTTC. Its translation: CTAGGLAGVNEQFF.

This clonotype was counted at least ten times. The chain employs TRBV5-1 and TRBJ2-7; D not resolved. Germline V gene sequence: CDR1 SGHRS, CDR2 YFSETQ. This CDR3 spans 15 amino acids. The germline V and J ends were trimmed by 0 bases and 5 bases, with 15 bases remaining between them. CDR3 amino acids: CASSLAYPPADEQYF. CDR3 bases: TGCGCCAGCAGCTTGGCCTACCCTCCAGCAGACGAGCAGTACTTC.

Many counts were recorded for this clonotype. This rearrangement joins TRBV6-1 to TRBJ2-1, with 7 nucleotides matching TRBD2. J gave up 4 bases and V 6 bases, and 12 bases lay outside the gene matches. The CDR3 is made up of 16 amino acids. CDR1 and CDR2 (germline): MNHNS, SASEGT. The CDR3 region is CASSPLRVAGYNEQFF. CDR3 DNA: TGTGCCAGCAGCCCCCTCCGGGTAGCGGGTTACAATGAGCAGTTCTTC.

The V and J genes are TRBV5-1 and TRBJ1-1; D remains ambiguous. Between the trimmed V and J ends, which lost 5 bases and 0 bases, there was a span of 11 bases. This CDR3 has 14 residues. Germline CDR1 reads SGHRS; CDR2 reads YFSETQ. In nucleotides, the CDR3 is TGCGCCAGCAGGCCGCAGCGAATGAACACTGAAGCTTTCTTT. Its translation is CASRPQRMNTEAFF. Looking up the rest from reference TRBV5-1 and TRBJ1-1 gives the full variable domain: KAGVTQTPRYLIKTRGQQVTLSCSPISGHRSVSWYQQTPGQGLQFLFEYFSETQRNKGNFPGRFSGRQFSNSRSEMNVSTLELGDSALYLCASRPQRMNTEAFFGQGTRLTVV.

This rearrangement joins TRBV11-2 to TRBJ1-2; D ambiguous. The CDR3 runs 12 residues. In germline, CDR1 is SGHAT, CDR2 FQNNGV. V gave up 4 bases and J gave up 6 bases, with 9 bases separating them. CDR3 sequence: CASSSDGNGYTF. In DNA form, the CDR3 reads TGTGCCAGCAGCTCGGACGGAAATGGCTACACCTTC. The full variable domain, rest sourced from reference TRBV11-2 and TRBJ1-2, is EAGVAQSPRYKIIEKRQSVAFWCNPISGHATLYWYQQILGQGPKLLIQFQNNGVVDDSQLPKDRFSAERLKGVDSTLKIQPAKLEDSAVYLCASSSDGNGYTFGSGTRLTVV.

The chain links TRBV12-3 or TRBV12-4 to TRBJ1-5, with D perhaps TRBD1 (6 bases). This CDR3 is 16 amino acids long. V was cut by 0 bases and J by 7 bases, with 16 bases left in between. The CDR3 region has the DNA TGTGCCAGCAGTTTAGCCCGGGAACTTAGGGGGCAGCCCCAGCATTTT. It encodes CASSLARELRGQPQHF.

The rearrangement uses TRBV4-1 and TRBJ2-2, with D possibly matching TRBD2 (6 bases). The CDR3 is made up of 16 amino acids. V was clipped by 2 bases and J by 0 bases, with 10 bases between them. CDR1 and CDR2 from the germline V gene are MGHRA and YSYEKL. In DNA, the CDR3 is TGCGCCAGCAGCCAATCTATAGCGGCGAACACCGGGGAGCTGTTTTTT. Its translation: CASSQSIAANTGELFF.

Written as DNA, the CDR3 is TGCAGCGTTGAGGGGACAGGGGGCGCCTACAATGAGCAGTTCTTC. Encoded protein: CSVEGTGGAYNEQFF. The V call is TRBV29-1, the J call TRBJ2-1, with 12 bases fitting TRBD1. This CDR3 comprises 15 residues. Germline V gene lookup returns CDR1 SQVTM and CDR2 ANQGSEA. V lost 3 bases to trimming and J lost 2 bases; unmatched junction nucleotides: 2.

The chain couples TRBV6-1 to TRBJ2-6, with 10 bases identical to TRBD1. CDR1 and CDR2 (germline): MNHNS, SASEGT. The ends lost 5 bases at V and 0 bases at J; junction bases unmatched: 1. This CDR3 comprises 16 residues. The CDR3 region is CASSRDRGSGANVLTF. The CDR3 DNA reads TGTGCCAGCAGTCGGGACAGGGGCTCTGGGGCCAACGTCCTGACTTTC.

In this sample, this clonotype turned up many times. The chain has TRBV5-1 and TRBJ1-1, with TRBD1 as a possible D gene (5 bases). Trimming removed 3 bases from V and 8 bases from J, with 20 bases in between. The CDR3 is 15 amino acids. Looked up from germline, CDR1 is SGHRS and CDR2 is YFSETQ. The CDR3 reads CASSWDWQQANEAFF. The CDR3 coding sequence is TGCGCCAGCAGCTGGGACTGGCAGCAGGCTAACGAAGCTTTCTTT.

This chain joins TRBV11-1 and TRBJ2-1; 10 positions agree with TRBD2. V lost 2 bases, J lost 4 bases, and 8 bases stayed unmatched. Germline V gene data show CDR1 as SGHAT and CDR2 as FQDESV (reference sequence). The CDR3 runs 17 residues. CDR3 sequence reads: CASSLFIGSGRYNEQFF. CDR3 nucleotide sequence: TGTGCCAGCAGCTTATTTATCGGTAGCGGGAGGTACAATGAGCAGTTCTTC.

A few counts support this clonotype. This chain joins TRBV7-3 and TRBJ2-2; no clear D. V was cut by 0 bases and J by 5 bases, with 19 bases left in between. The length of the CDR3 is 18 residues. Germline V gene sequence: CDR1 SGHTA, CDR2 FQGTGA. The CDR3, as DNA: TGTGCCAGCAGCTTAACCCGCGAAACTGGGATCCTAACCGGGGAGCTGTTTTTT. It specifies CASSLTRETGILTGELFF. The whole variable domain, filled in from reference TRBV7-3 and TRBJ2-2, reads GAGVSQTPSNKVTEKGKYVELRCDPISGHTALYWYRQSLGQGPEFLIYFQGTGAADDSGLPNDRFFAVRPEGSVSTLKIQRTERGDSAVYLCASSLTRETGILTGELFFGEGSRLTVL.

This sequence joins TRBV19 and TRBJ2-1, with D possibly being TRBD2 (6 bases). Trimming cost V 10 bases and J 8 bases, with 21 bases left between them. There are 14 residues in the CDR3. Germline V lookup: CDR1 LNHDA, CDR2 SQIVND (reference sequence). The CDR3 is CATLQSGETDEQFF. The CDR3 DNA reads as TGTGCCACCCTCCAATCGGGGGAAACAGATGAGCAGTTCTTC.

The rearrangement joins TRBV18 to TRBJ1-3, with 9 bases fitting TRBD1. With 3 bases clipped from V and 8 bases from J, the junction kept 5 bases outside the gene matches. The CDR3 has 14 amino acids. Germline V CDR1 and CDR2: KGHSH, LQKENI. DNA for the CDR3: TGTGCCAGCTCACCGGGACAGGGAACGTACACCATATATTTT. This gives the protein CASSPGQGTYTIYF.